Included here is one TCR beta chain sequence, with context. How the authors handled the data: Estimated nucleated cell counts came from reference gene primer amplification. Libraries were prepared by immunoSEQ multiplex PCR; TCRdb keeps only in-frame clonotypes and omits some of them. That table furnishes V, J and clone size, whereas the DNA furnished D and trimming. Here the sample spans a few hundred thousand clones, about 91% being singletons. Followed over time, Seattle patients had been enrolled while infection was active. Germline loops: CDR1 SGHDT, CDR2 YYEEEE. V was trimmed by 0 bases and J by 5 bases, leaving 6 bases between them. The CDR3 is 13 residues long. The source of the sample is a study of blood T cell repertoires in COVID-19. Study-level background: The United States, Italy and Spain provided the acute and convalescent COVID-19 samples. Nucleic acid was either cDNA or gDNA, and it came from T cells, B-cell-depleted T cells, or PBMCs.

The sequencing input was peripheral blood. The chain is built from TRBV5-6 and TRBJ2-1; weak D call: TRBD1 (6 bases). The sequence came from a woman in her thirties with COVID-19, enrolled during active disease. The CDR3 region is CASSLGQDNEQFF. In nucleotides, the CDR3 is TGTGCCAGCAGCTTGGGACAGGACAATGAGCAGTTCTTC.